This T cell receptor (beta chain) was sequenced for a study of CD8 T cells in Susac syndrome. An input of 0.5 to 1 ug of RNA was subjected to reverse transcription using random hexamers. It was immunoSEQ multiplex PCR that amplified TCR beta CDR3 across 54 Vbeta and 13 Jbeta. One entry per CDR3 protein results from TCRdb running MiXCR on the immunoSEQ multiplex PCR reads. The table records about 50,000 distinct CDR3 sequences, approximately 93% of them present only once. The CDR3 is 14 amino acids. Trimming took off 4 bases at V and 0 bases at J, with 9 bases between the two ends. The chain is built from TRBV12-3 or TRBV12-4 and TRBJ1-2, with D maybe TRBD1 (6 bases). The sequencing input was CD8+ T cells from PBMCs. This receptor was obtained from a human donor with multiple sclerosis. As DNA, the CDR3 is TGTGCCAGCAGTTGGACAGAGACTAACTATGGCTACACCTTC. Residues: CASSWTETNYGYTF.